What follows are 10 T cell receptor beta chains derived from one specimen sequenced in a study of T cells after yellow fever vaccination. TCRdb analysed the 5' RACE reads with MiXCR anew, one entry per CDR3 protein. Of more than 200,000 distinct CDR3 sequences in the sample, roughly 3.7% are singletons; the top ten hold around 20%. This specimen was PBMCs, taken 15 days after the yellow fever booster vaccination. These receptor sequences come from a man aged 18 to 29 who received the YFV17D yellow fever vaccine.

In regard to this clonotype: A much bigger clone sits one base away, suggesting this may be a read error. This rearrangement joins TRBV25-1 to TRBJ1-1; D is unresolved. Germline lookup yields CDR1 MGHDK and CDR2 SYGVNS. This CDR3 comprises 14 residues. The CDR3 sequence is CACSDRRLGTEAFF. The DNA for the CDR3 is TGTGCCTGCAGTGATAGACGTCTGGGCACTGAAGCTTTCTTT.

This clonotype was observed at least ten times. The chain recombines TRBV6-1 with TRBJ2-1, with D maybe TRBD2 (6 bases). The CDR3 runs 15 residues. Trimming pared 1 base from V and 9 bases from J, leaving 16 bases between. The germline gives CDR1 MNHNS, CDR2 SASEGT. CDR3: CASSEGDSLRSEQFF. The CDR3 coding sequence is TGTGCCAGCAGTGAAGGGGACTCCCTCCGAAGTGAGCAGTTCTTC.

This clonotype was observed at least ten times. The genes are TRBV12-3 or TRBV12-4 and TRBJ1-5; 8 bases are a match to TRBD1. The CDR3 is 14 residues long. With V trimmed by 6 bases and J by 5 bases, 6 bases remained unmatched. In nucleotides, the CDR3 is TGTGCCAGCAGGACCACAGGGGGGGATCAGCCCCAGCATTTT. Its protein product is CASRTTGGDQPQHF.

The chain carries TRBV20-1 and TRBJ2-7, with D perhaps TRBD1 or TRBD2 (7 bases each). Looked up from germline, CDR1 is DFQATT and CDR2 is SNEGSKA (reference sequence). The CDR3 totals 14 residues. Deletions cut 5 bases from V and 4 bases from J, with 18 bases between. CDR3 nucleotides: TGCAGTGCTGGGGCGGGGGACAGCCCTTACGAGCAGTACTTC. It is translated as CSAGAGDSPYEQYF.

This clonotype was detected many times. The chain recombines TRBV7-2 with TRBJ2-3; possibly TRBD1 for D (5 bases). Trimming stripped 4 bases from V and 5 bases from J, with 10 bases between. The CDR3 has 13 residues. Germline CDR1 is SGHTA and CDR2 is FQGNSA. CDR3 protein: CASSSQQGDTQYF. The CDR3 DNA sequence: TGTGCCAGCAGCTCTCAGCAGGGAGATACGCAGTATTTT.

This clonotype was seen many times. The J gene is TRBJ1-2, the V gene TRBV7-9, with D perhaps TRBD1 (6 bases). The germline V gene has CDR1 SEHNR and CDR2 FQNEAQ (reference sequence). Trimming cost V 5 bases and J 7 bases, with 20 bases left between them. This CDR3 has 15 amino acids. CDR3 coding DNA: TGTGCCAGCAGCCGCTCGACGGGGGCCGTGGGTGGCTACACCTTC. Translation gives CASSRSTGAVGGYTF.

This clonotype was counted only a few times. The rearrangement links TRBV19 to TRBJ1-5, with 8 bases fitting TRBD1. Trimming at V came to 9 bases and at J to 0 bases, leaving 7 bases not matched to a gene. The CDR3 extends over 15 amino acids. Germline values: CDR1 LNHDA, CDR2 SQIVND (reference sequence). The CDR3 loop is CASRDRSYSNQPQHF. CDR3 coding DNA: TGTGCCAGCCGGGACAGGTCTTATAGCAATCAGCCCCAGCATTTT.

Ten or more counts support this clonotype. The DNA of the CDR3 is TGTGCCAGCCTCTATGCGGTCCAAGAGACCCAGTACTTC. Its translation is CASLYAVQETQYF. This chain connects TRBV5-5 to TRBJ2-5, with D unresolved. CDR3 size: 13 residues. Deletions cut 7 bases from V and 1 base from J, with 11 bases between. From germline, CDR1 is SGHKS and CDR2 YYEKEE (reference sequence).

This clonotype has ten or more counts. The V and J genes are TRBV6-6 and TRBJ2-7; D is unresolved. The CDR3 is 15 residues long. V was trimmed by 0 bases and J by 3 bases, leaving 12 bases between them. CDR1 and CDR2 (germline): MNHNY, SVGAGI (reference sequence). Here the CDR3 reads CASSYSYRTIYEQYV. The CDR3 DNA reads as TGTGCCAGCAGTTACTCGTATAGGACGATCTACGAGCAGTACGTC.

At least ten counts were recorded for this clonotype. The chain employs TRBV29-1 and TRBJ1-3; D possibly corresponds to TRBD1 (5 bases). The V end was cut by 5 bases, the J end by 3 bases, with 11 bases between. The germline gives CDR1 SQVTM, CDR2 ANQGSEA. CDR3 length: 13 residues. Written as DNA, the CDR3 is TGCAGCGTTCGAGGGGTTGATGGAAACACCATATATTTT. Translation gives CSVRGVDGNTIYF.